Below, 19 T cell receptor beta chains from the same sample are listed, as sequenced in a study of blood T cell repertoires in COVID-19. Produced via immunoSEQ multiplex PCR; TCRdb's table is partial and in-frame only. The repertoire has about 99,000 clones, around 90% of them found once; the top ten carry 3.5% to 4%. Material: peripheral blood. These receptors were obtained from a woman in her fifties or sixties with acute or convalescent COVID-19.

The chain joins TRBV12-3 or TRBV12-4 to TRBJ1-5, with 7 bases that match TRBD1. The CDR3 totals 11 residues. V gave up 5 bases and J gave up 14 bases; unmatched junction bases: 6. CDR3 in DNA: TGTGCCAGCAGTCGACAGGGAGTCAAGCATTTT. It specifies CASSRQGVKHF.

V gene TRBV10-2 combines with J gene TRBJ1-4, with TRBD1 matching over 7 bases. The length of the CDR3 is 15 residues. Germline V gene data show CDR1 as WSHSY and CDR2 as SAAADI. Unmatched junction bases numbered 8, after V lost 6 bases and J lost 4 bases. The CDR3 sequence is CASSPYRGSNEKLFF. In DNA, the CDR3 is TGCGCCAGCAGCCCCTACAGGGGTAGTAATGAAAAACTGTTTTTT.

The J gene is TRBJ1-3, the V gene TRBV7-2, with no clear D. The CDR3 covers 13 residues. Germline-derived CDR1 and CDR2 are SGHTA and FQGNSA. V gave up 1 base and J gave up 7 bases, with 8 bases separating them. This CDR3 reads CASSLEERNTIYF. In DNA form, the CDR3 reads TGTGCCAGCAGCTTAGAAGAGCGGAACACCATATATTTT.

The chain recombines TRBV9 with TRBJ2-3; TRBD2 agrees at 11 bases. CDR1 and CDR2 from the germline V gene are SGDLS and YYNGEE. V trimming: 3 bases; J trimming: 4 bases; junction bases outside the gene matches: 7. CDR3 length equals 16 residues. The CDR3 region is CASSAPTSGRSDTQYF. The DNA of the CDR3 is TGTGCCAGCAGCGCCCCTACTAGCGGGAGATCAGATACGCAGTATTTT.

In nucleotides, the CDR3 is TGTGCCAGCAGCCCCCGGACAGGGCGCCAAGAAGAGACCCAGTACTTC. Translating it yields CASSPRTGRQEETQYF. The V and J genes are TRBV13 and TRBJ2-5; TRBD1 matches 8 bases. Germline V CDR1 and CDR2: PRHDT, FYEKMQ (reference sequence). CDR3 length: 16 residues. V was pared by 5 bases and J by 3 bases, with 11 bases of the junction left unmatched.

The gene calls are TRBV27 and TRBJ1-2; the D gene is possibly TRBD1 (6 bases). Germline V gives CDR1 MNHEY, CDR2 SMNVEV (reference sequence). Trimming removed 3 bases from V and 0 bases from J, with 14 bases in between. This CDR3 comprises 16 residues. CDR3 DNA: TGTGCCAGCAGTTTGGACAGCATACCGTCTAACTATGGCTACACCTTC. Translating it yields CASSLDSIPSNYGYTF.

This chain links TRBV7-3 with TRBJ2-3; TRBD2 matches 14 bases. V shed 5 bases and J 7 bases; nucleotides not matched to a gene: 8. CDR1 SGHTA and CDR2 FQGTGA come from the germline V gene. This CDR3 is 16 amino acids long. The DNA of the CDR3 is TGTGCCAGCAGCCTCAGCGGGACTAGCGGGAGAAATACGCAGTATTTT. Translating it yields CASSLSGTSGRNTQYF.

The V gene is TRBV5-4, the J gene TRBJ2-5, with 7 bases aligning to TRBD2. CDR3 length equals 15 residues. Trimming removed 4 bases from V and 4 bases from J; junction bases left unmatched: 10. CDR1 SGHNT and CDR2 YYREEE come from the germline V gene (reference sequence). Written as DNA, the CDR3 is TGTGCCAGCAGCCCGAGGGCGGGAGTAGCAGAGACCCAGTACTTC. Residues: CASSPRAGVAETQYF.

The CDR3 protein is CATAEVAGHTEAFF. CDR3 sequence (DNA): TGTGCCACCGCGGAGGTCGCGGGGCACACTGAAGCTTTCTTT. The rearrangement joins TRBV28 to TRBJ1-1; possible D gene TRBD1, 5 bases. This CDR3 is 14 amino acids long. CDR1 and CDR2 from the germline V gene are MDHEN and SYDVKM. V was clipped by 10 bases and J by 3 bases, with 18 bases between them.

The V gene is TRBV19, the J gene TRBJ1-1, with D maybe TRBD1 (6 bases). This CDR3 contains 12 residues. V was shortened by 10 bases and J by 3 bases, with 12 bases between the two germline ends. Germline lookup yields CDR1 LNHDA and CDR2 SQIVND (reference sequence). DNA of the CDR3: TGTGCCAACGGCTACAGGGACACTGAAGCTTTCTTT. It translates to CANGYRDTEAFF.

The chain has TRBV19 and TRBJ1-2; weak D call: TRBD1 (6 bases). Looked up from germline, CDR1 is LNHDA and CDR2 is SQIVND (reference sequence). Trimming removed 3 bases at V and 0 bases at J, with 17 bases between. There are 17 residues in the CDR3. The CDR3 protein is CASSIGGAGVSNYGYTF. The CDR3 DNA reads as TGTGCCAGTAGTATCGGGGGGGCCGGAGTATCTAACTATGGCTACACCTTC.

This chain uses TRBV6-5 with TRBJ1-3, with D possibly TRBD1 on 5 matching bases. The CDR3 totals 14 residues. V was cut by 5 bases and J by 0 bases, with 8 bases left in between. Per the germline V gene, CDR1 is MNHEY and CDR2 is SVGAGI. The CDR3 reads CASSRTSSGNTIYF. For the CDR3, the DNA is TGTGCCAGCAGTCGGACAAGCTCTGGAAACACCATATATTTT.

The V call is TRBV4-2, the J call TRBJ2-7, with TRBD1 as a possible D gene (7 bases). Trimming took 4 bases from V and 7 from J, leaving 14 bases between them. Germline V gene sequence: CDR1 LGHNA, CDR2 YNFKEQ. CDR3 length: 13 amino acids. The CDR3 DNA is TGTGCCAGCAGCCGCAGTCAGGGGGGAGAGCAGTACTTC. Its translation: CASSRSQGGEQYF.

The chain uses TRBV7-9 and TRBJ1-4; 8 nucleotides match TRBD1. V shed 1 base and J 7 bases; nucleotides not matched to a gene: 5. The CDR3 extends over 15 amino acids. The germline CDR1 and CDR2 sequences are SEHNR and FQNEAQ (reference sequence). The CDR3 region has the DNA TGTGCCAGCAGCTTAGGAGGACAGGGACCTGAAAAACTGTTTTTT. It yields the protein CASSLGGQGPEKLFF.

The CDR3 here is CASGGRAGDTQYF. The CDR3, as DNA: TGTGCCAGCGGCGGGAGGGCCGGGGATACGCAGTATTTT. This rearrangement joins TRBV7-8 to TRBJ2-3; 9 bases agree with TRBD2. In germline, CDR1 is SGHVS, CDR2 FQNEAQ. The V and J ends lost 8 bases and 6 bases, in that order; junction bases with no gene match: 6. The CDR3 is 13 amino acids.

This chain connects TRBV10-2 to TRBJ2-7; D perhaps matches TRBD2 (6 bases). This CDR3 comprises 12 residues. Germline V CDR1 and CDR2: WSHSY, SAAADI. The germline V and J ends were trimmed by 3 bases and 7 bases, with 10 bases remaining between them. For the CDR3, the DNA is TGCGCCAGCAGTGATCTGGGGGGAGAGCAGTACGTC. Its protein product is CASSDLGGEQYV.

The gene calls are TRBV19 and TRBJ1-1; D is unresolved. CDR1 and CDR2 (germline): LNHDA, SQIVND (reference sequence). V lost 1 base to trimming and J lost 1 base, with 7 bases between them. The CDR3 has 14 residues. CDR3 DNA sequence: TGTGCCAGTAGTATAGGGTACGGGAACACTGAAGCTTTCTTT. Translated, it gives CASSIGYGNTEAFF.

This chain links TRBV5-1 with TRBJ1-3; 7 bases map to TRBD1. The ends lost 2 bases at V and 2 bases at J; junction bases unmatched: 1. The CDR3 contains 14 residues. Germline V gives CDR1 SGHRS, CDR2 YFSETQ. CDR3 bases: TGCGCCAGCAGCTTTCAGGGGGCTGGAAACACCATATATTTT. It is translated as CASSFQGAGNTIYF.

This chain uses TRBV3-1 (or the pseudogene TRBV3-2) with TRBJ2-3; D is uncertain. Trimming pared 1 base from V and 5 bases from J, leaving 13 bases between. The CDR3 covers 15 residues. Germline CDR1 and CDR2: LGHDT and YNNKEL (reference sequence). The CDR3 sequence: CASSQGGGTIDTQYF. As DNA, the CDR3 is TGTGCCAGCAGCCAAGGCGGCGGAACCATAGATACGCAGTATTTT.